This passage covers 28 T cell receptor beta chains from one sample sequenced in a study of regulatory T cells in long-lasting Graves disease. Specified time point: newly diagnosed GD, antithyroid drugs for less than 3 months. Researchers made the TCR library from RNA that was extracted from PBMCs. Building of the TCR beta libraries involved iRepertoire HTBI primers and Arm-PCR of CDR3 regions. TCRdb passed the multiplex PCR reads through MiXCR, listing each CDR3 protein once. Of about 430,000 distinct CDR3 sequences listed, approximately 15% were seen once; the top ten hold under 9%. This sample also belongs to another study, concerning T cells in Graves' hyperthyroidism and ophthalmopathy.

The input for sequencing was peripheral blood mononuclear cells (PBMCs), taken at new diagnosis, from a patient treated with antithyroid drugs. These receptors came from a woman aged 35 to 49 with Graves disease.

The CDR3 sequence is CASSPASTYTGELFF. In DNA form, the CDR3 reads TGTGCCAGCAGCCCGGCTTCAACCTACACCGGGGAGCTGTTTTTT. The rearrangement uses TRBV7-9 and TRBJ2-2; no clear D gene. The CDR3 spans 15 residues. V was pared by 5 bases and J by 3 bases, with 13 bases between. Germline values: CDR1 SEHNR, CDR2 FQNEAQ (reference sequence).

In this sample, this clonotype turned up many times. V and J are TRBV12-3 or TRBV12-4 and TRBJ1-1; D possibly corresponds to TRBD1 (5 bases). CDR3 length: 14 residues. V was shortened by 3 bases and J by 3 bases, with 11 bases between the two germline ends. CDR3 loop: CASSLGRVYTEAFF. CDR3 in DNA: TGTGCCAGCAGTTTGGGCAGGGTGTACACTGAAGCTTTCTTT.

This clonotype was observed many times. The gene calls are TRBV28 and TRBJ2-2; no clear D gene. This CDR3 spans 15 amino acids. Trimming left V 5 bases short and J 5 bases short, with 15 bases between. Germline V CDR1 and CDR2: MDHEN, SYDVKM. The CDR3 reads CASSLRTGGTGELFF. In DNA form, the CDR3 reads TGTGCCAGCAGTCTCCGGACGGGTGGAACCGGGGAGCTGTTTTTT.

The gene calls are TRBV6-2 or TRBV6-3 and TRBJ2-3, with D perhaps TRBD2 (6 bases). V was cut by 7 bases and J by 15 bases, with 17 bases left in between. The CDR3 runs 11 residues. In germline, CDR1 is MNHEY, CDR2 SVGEGT. This CDR3 reads CASTRGTVNYF. CDR3 DNA: TGTGCCAGCACCCGGGGGACGGTGAATTATTTT.

This clonotype was found many times. The chain employs TRBV11-3 and TRBJ2-1; 8 bases are a match to TRBD1. CDR1 is SGHNT, CDR2 YENEEA, per germline. The CDR3 is made up of 16 amino acids. The V gene end was trimmed by 1 base and the J gene end by 7 bases; junction bases not matched to a gene: 9. In DNA form, the CDR3 reads TGTGCCAGCAGCTTAGGGAACAGGGGGAGTGGGAATGAGCAGTTCTTC. It codes for CASSLGNRGSGNEQFF.

This clonotype was counted ten times or more. This sequence joins TRBV28 and TRBJ1-5; 11 bases align to TRBD1. This CDR3 is 17 amino acids long. Losses at the gene ends were 4 bases for V and 3 bases for J; bases not matched to a gene: 8. Germline assignment: CDR1 MDHEN and CDR2 SYDVKM. The CDR3 region has the DNA TGTGCCAGCAGTTCACCCGGGACAGGGGGTATCAATCAGCCCCAGCATTTT. Amino acids: CASSSPGTGGINQPQHF.

This clonotype has only a few counts. The gene calls are TRBV29-1 and TRBJ1-1; D gene unclear. V was trimmed by 6 bases and J by 3 bases, leaving 17 bases between them. Germline CDR1 is SQVTM and CDR2 is ANQGSEA. The CDR3 totals 14 residues. The CDR3 sequence: CSVSPSERHTEAFF. Written as DNA, the CDR3 is TGCAGCGTCTCCCCCAGCGAAAGGCACACTGAAGCTTTCTTT.

Turning to this clonotype: Just one base apart from a much larger clone, this may be a read error. This sequence joins TRBV6-2 or TRBV6-3 and TRBJ1-1; no definite D call. Germline V gives CDR1 MNHEY, CDR2 SVGEGT. This CDR3 is 11 amino acids long. The CDR3 DNA reads TGTGCCAACAGTTACTTTGCTGAAGCTTTCTTT. It translates to CANSYFAEAFF.

This clonotype showed up many times. The rearrangement links TRBV13 to TRBJ2-5, with 7 bases identical to TRBD2. This CDR3 contains 18 residues. Unmatched junction bases numbered 15, after V lost 5 bases and J lost 0 bases. Germline V lookup: CDR1 PRHDT, CDR2 FYEKMQ (reference sequence). Here the CDR3 DNA reads TGTGCCAGCAGCCCACCCTTTAAGTTGGGGGGGTACCAAGAGACCCAGTACTTC. Its translation: CASSPPFKLGGYQETQYF.

This clonotype was recorded a few times. The chain is built from TRBV7-9 and TRBJ1-4; possibly TRBD1 for D (5 bases). This CDR3 contains 15 residues. V gave up 3 bases and J gave up 5 bases, with 13 bases separating them. Germline CDR1 SEHNR, CDR2 FQNEAQ (reference sequence). CDR3 sequence reads: CASSFFGTGNEKLFF. Written as DNA, the CDR3 is TGTGCCAGCAGCTTCTTCGGGACGGGGAATGAAAAACTGTTTTTT.

On this clonotype: A read error is possible here, since a much larger clone lies one base away. V and J are TRBV18 and TRBJ2-5, with TRBD2 as a possible D gene (5 bases). The J call may be in error: the DNA end matches TRBJ2-1 better. The CDR3 covers 14 residues. Per the germline V gene, CDR1 is KGHSH and CDR2 is LQKENI. Here the CDR3 DNA reads TGTGCCAGCTCACCCGAAGTGTCGGGGTTCGGGCAGTTCTTC. It is translated as CASSPEVSGFGQFF.

This clonotype was seen repeatedly, ten times or more. The V gene is TRBV11-3, the J gene TRBJ2-7; possible D gene TRBD2, 5 bases. The CDR3 extends over 13 amino acids. CDR1 and CDR2 from the germline V gene are SGHNT and YENEEA. Trimming cost V 5 bases and J 3 bases, with 11 bases left between them. CDR3 protein: CASSVRGHYEQYF. The CDR3 DNA reads as TGTGCCAGCAGCGTCCGAGGGCACTACGAGCAGTACTTC. Full variable domain (missing parts from reference TRBV11-3 and TRBJ2-7): EAGVVQSPRYKIIEKKQPVAFWCNPISGHNTLYWYLQNLGQGPELLIRYENEEAVDDSQLPKDRFSAERLKGVDSTLKIQPAELGDSAVYLCASSVRGHYEQYFGPGTRLTVT.

This clonotype was detected a few times. One base away lies a much larger clone, so this may be a sequencing read error. The chain recombines TRBV11-3 with TRBJ2-7; 7 bases match TRBD2. This CDR3 comprises 15 residues. Germline lookup yields CDR1 SGHNT and CDR2 YENEEA. DNA for the CDR3: TGTGCCAGCAGCTCCCGCAGCGGGGACTCCTACGAGCGGTACTTC. The encoded protein is CASSSRSGDSYERYF.

Concerning this clonotype itself: No DNA is shown, since the ends of the CDR3 on it are uncertain; the CDR3 is the one TCRdb lists. The rearrangement joins TRBV20-1 to TRBJ1-2; the D segment call TRBD1 is taken from the table without a DNA check. The CDR3 region is 11 residues in length, termini included. In germline, CDR1 is DFQATT, CDR2 SNEGSKA (reference sequence). This chain's CDR3 is CSVKTAYGCTF.

As regards this clonotype: Given a far larger clone just one base away, this is likely a sequencing read error. The chain combines TRBV9 with TRBJ2-1; D might be TRBD1 (7 bases). The ends were cut back, 4 bases at V and 10 bases at J, with 18 bases in the middle. Germline CDR1 reads SGDLS; CDR2 reads YYNGEE. The CDR3 is made up of 14 amino acids. Here the CDR3 DNA reads TGTGCCAGCAGCCAGGGGGGACCGTTATGGGAGCAGTTCTTC. Its translation is CASSQGGPLWEQFF.

This chain uses TRBV30 with TRBJ2-7; D ambiguous. Germline V gene data show CDR1 as GTSNPN and CDR2 as SVGIG (reference sequence). Trimming took off 5 bases at V and 7 bases at J, with 12 bases between the two ends. This CDR3 spans 11 amino acids. In nucleotides, the CDR3 is TGTGCCTGGGGACGGTCTGGGGAGCAGTACTTC. Its protein product is CAWGRSGEQYF.

This clonotype was detected many times. CDR3 protein: CSASLSSYEQYF. CDR3 nucleotides: TGCAGTGCTAGCTTGAGCTCCTACGAGCAGTACTTC. This chain joins TRBV20-1 and TRBJ2-7; D is uncertain. Germline CDR1 reads DFQATT; CDR2 reads SNEGSKA (reference sequence). This CDR3 has 12 amino acids. The V end lost 3 bases, the J end lost 0 bases, and 6 bases lay between the germline ends.

A word on this clonotype: This may come from a read error, since a much larger clone is one base off. The chain combines TRBV6-9 with TRBJ2-7; D is perhaps TRBD1 or TRBD2 (5 bases each). With 3 bases removed from V and 3 bases from J, the gap between germline ends came to 21 bases. CDR1 and CDR2 (germline): MNHGY, SVAAGI. The CDR3 sequence is 17 residues long. CDR3 nucleotide sequence: TGTGCCAGCAGTTACGAGACGAGGCACCAGGGACGCTACGAGCAGTACTTC. Its translation: CASSYETRHQGRYEQYF.

This clonotype was recorded many times. DNA for the CDR3: TGCGCCAGCAGCTTGGACGGACGGGCGAATGAAAAACTGTTTTTT. Its protein product is CASSLDGRANEKLFF. V and J are TRBV5-1 and TRBJ1-4; no clear D. CDR1 is SGHRS, CDR2 YFSETQ, per germline. CDR3 size: 15 residues. Trimming stripped 0 bases from V and 5 bases from J, with 11 bases between.

This clonotype was counted a few times. The chain recombines TRBV20-1 with TRBJ2-1; D ambiguous. V was shortened by 3 bases and J by 13 bases, with 10 bases between the two germline ends. Germline CDR1 and CDR2: DFQATT and SNEGSKA (reference sequence). CDR3 length: 10 amino acids. CDR3 in DNA: TGCAGTGCTAGTTCAATGGGCCAGTTCTTC. Translation: CSASSMGQFF.

This clonotype occurred a few times. V and J are TRBV10-3 and TRBJ1-2; the D is unclear. CDR1 and CDR2 (germline): ENHRY, SYGVKD. V was cut by 4 bases and J by 2 bases, with 5 bases left in between. The CDR3 runs 12 residues. The CDR3 protein is CAISGQNYGYTF. In DNA form, the CDR3 reads TGTGCCATCAGTGGTCAAAACTATGGCTACACCTTC.

This clonotype was seen ten or more times. The V and J genes are TRBV12-3 or TRBV12-4 and TRBJ2-5; D gene uncertain. V lost 6 bases, J lost 2 bases, and 10 bases lay in between. The length of the CDR3 is 13 residues. The CDR3 DNA reads TGTGCCAGCAGCCCGCCAGGTCAAGAGACCCAGTACTTC. The encoded protein is CASSPPGQETQYF.

The table lists this clonotype with a few counts. The J gene is TRBJ1-1, the V gene TRBV7-3; TRBD1 is a possible D gene (6 bases). Germline V lookup: CDR1 SGHTA, CDR2 FQGTGA. The CDR3 loop spans 14 amino acids. Trimming took 5 bases from V and 4 from J, leaving 14 bases between them. Here the CDR3 DNA reads TGTGCCAGCAGCAGAACAGGGCTGGGCACTGAAGCTTTCTTT. Its translation is CASSRTGLGTEAFF. Together with reference TRBV7-3 and TRBJ1-1, the CDR3 gives the full variable domain: GAGVSQTPSNKVTEKGKYVELRCDPISGHTALYWYRQSLGQGPEFLIYFQGTGAADDSGLPNDRFFAVRPEGSVSTLKIQRTERGDSAVYLCASSRTGLGTEAFFGQGTRLTVV.

This clonotype was recorded at least ten times. The chain recombines TRBV5-1 with TRBJ1-2; a possible D gene is TRBD1 (6 bases). Germline V lookup: CDR1 SGHRS, CDR2 YFSETQ. This CDR3 is built from 13 residues. V dropped 4 bases and J dropped 2 bases, with 9 bases sitting between them. In DNA form, the CDR3 reads TGCGCCAGCAGCGGGGGGCACAACTATGGCTACACCTTC. Its protein product is CASSGGHNYGYTF.

With respect to this clonotype: Lacking the conserved final phenylalanine or tryptophan, this CDR3 likely reflects a read error. The chain carries TRBV19 and TRBJ2-2, with D tentatively TRBD1 or TRBD2 (7 bases each). Germline CDR1 is LNHDA and CDR2 is SQIVND (reference sequence). The germline V and J ends were trimmed by 5 bases and 5 bases, with 15 bases remaining between them. This CDR3 spans 15 amino acids. CDR3 loop: CASSLLQGGTGELFL. CDR3 coding DNA: TGTGCCAGTAGTTTGCTCCAGGGGGGGACCGGGGAGCTGTTTCTT.

This clonotype came up a few times. Sequence at one end of the junction differs from germline and may be a read error. This chain joins TRBV2 and TRBJ2-1, with no clear D. This CDR3 is built from 12 residues. Germline V gives CDR1 SNHLY, CDR2 FYNNEI. Here the CDR3 DNA reads TGTGCCAGCAGCGTGACCGACGGTGAGCAGTCCTTC. Translating it yields CASSVTDGEQSF.

This clonotype was seen repeatedly, ten times or more. The chain joins TRBV11-2 to TRBJ2-5; D remains unclear. The CDR3 is 15 amino acids. The germline V gene encodes CDR1 SGHAT and CDR2 FQNNGV. Deletions cut 4 bases from V and 1 base from J, with 13 bases between. The CDR3 DNA reads as TGTGCCAGCAGCTCGTACGGACGACCCCAAGAGACCCAGTACTTC. Translated: CASSSYGRPQETQYF. The whole variable domain, filled in from reference TRBV11-2 and TRBJ2-5, reads EAGVAQSPRYKIIEKRQSVAFWCNPISGHATLYWYQQILGQGPKLLIQFQNNGVVDDSQLPKDRFSAERLKGVDSTLKIQPAKLEDSAVYLCASSSYGRPQETQYFGPGTRLLVL.

Remarks on this clonotype: This may be a read error: a much more frequent sequence differs by one nucleotide. The chain couples TRBV6-1 to TRBJ2-3; D is uncertain. The CDR3 totals 12 residues. Trimming removed 5 bases at V and 8 bases at J, with 11 bases between. Per the germline V gene, CDR1 is MNHNS and CDR2 is SASEGT. The CDR3 DNA reads as TGTGCCAGCAGTCCTCCAGAGTTTACGCAGTATTTT. Translation: CASSPPEFTQYF.